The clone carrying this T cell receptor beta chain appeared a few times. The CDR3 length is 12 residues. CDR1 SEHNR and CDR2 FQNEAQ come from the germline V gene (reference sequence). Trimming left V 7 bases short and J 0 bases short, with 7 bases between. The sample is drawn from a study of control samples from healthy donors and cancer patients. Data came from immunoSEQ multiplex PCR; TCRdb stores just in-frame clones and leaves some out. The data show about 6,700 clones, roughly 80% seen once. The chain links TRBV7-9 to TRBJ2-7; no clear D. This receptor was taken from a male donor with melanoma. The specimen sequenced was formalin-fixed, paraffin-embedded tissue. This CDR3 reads CASTSSSYEQYF. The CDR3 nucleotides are TGTGCCAGCACCTCTAGCTCCTACGAGCAGTACTTC.